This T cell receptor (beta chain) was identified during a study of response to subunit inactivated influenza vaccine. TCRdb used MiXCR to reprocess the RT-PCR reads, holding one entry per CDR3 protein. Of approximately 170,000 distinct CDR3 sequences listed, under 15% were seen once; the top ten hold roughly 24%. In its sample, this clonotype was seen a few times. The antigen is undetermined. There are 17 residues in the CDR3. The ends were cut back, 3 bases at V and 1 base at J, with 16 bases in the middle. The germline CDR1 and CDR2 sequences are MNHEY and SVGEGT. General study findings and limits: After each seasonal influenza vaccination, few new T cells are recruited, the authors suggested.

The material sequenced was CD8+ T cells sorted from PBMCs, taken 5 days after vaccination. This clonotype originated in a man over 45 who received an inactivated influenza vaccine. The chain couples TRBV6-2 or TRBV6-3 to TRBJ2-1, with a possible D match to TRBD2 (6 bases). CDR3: CASSYNAGRKSYNEQFF. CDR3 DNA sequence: TGTGCCAGCAGTTATAATGCCGGGAGAAAATCCTACAATGAGCAGTTCTTC.